This T cell receptor beta chain originates from a study of T-cell reconstitution after alpha-beta-depleted transplantation in children. Broader study findings: Several hundred expanded graft clones reportedly gave rise to the alpha-beta T cells present about two months after transplant. Several patients had high TCRbeta diversity at day 60; it came from surviving recipient T cells and thymic progenitors. Newly produced T cells mostly accounted for T-cell counts and diversity one year post-transplant.

Unique molecular identifiers were incorporated when the TCRbeta library was constructed. TCRdb ran MiXCR on the PCR reads and lists one entry per CDR3 protein. The sample contains 300,000 or so distinct CDR3 sequences, about a quarter of which appear only once. This clonotype was counted between two and nine times. Its antigen is as yet unknown. The sequence was obtained from a male patient younger than 18 who had a stem cell transplant for acute lymphoblastic leukemia, so the T cells may come from the graft donor. The sample consisted of PBMCs, mostly from graft donor cells, taken 180 days after TCRalphabeta/CD19-depleted stem cell transplant.

In DNA form, the CDR3 reads TGCAGCGTCAGGGGAGGAATCGGGGAGACCCAGTACTTC. Translating gives CSVRGGIGETQYF. The rearrangement links TRBV29-1 to TRBJ2-5; either TRBD1 or TRBD2 may supply D (6 bases each). The germline gives CDR1 SQVTM, CDR2 ANQGSEA. Trimming left V 6 bases short and J 5 bases short, with 16 bases between. This CDR3 spans 13 amino acids.